This TCR beta chain stems from a study of shared clonotypes between healthy human individuals. The overall study: There were three CD4 naive, three CD4 memory, two CD8 naive and one CD8 memory plates per donor. Overall study findings and caveats: Shared clonotypes: about 5.3% naive CD4, 3.5% to 4% naive CD8, over 2% memory CD4, around 0.4% memory CD8. Sequencing depth was expected to influence donor clonotype sharing.

This clone was detected a few times. What it binds is not known. In the authors' workflow: From ImmunoSEQ came sequences covering only the junction and carrying no quality scores, so filtering differed. Repertoires were generated with immunoSEQ multiplex PCR, while TCRdb's copy carries only in-frame clones and drops some. For V, J and clone size, that table is used; D and trimming come from the DNA. The sample records more than 900,000 clones, around 78% being singletons. This clonotype originated in a man between 18 and 35 years old in good health. Some clones in this sample may be carry-over from other donors' samples. Sample: memory CD4+ T cells from PBMCs. Described subset: CD45RA-negative fraction.

CDR3 nucleotides: TGCGCCAGCAGCTTGTTGGCCCGGCACGAGAACACTGAAGCTTTCTTT. Translation: CASSLLARHENTEAFF. The rearrangement joins TRBV5-1 to TRBJ1-1; no clear D gene. Trimming left V 1 base short and J 1 base short, with 14 bases between. The length of the CDR3 is 16 residues. Germline-derived CDR1 and CDR2 are SGHRS and YFSETQ.